Sequencing of this T cell receptor (beta chain) was carried out in a study of blood T cell repertoires in COVID-19. The Seattle patients, enrolled during active infection, were followed longitudinally. The protocol was immunoSEQ multiplex PCR, while the TCRdb copy is restricted to in-frame clones and leaves out a portion. The sample carries 250,000 to 350,000 clones, about nine tenths recorded once. The J segment lost 9 bases and the V segment lost 10 bases, leaving 10 bases of the junction unmatched. The CDR3 totals 13 residues. Germline V gives CDR1 ENHRY, CDR2 SYGVKD. V and J are TRBV10-3 and TRBJ2-1; 9 bases match TRBD2. The receptor's source is a woman aged 25 to 39 with COVID-19, enrolled during active disease. The sample taken for sequencing was peripheral blood. CDR3: CATGGTSSGEQFF. The CDR3 coding sequence is TGTGCCACGGGGGGGACTAGCTCGGGTGAGCAGTTCTTC.